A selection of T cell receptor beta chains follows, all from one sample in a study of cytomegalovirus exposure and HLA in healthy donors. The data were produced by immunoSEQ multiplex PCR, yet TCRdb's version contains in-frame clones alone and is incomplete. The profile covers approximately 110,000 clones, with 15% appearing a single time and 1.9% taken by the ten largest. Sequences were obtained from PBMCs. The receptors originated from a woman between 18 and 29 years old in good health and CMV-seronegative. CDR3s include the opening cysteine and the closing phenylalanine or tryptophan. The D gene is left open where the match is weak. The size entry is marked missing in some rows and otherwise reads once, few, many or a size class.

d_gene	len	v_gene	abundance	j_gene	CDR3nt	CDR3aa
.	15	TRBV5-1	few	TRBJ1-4	TGCGCCAGCAGCAACCGGGGGGCAACTAATGAAAAACTGTTTTTT	CASSNRGATNEKLFF
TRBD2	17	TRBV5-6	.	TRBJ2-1	TGTGCCAGCAGCTTTCGGGGGCCAGCGGGAGGACACAATGAGCAGTTCTTC	CASSFRGPAGGHNEQFF
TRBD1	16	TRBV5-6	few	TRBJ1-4	TGTGCCAGCAGCTTGGATTTTAGGACAGGGGGTGAAAAACTGTTTTTT	CASSLDFRTGGEKLFF
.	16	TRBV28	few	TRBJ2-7	TGTGCCAGCAGTTTATGGGAACAGGGATTCTCCTACGAGCAGTACTTC	CASSLWEQGFSYEQYF
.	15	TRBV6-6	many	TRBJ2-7	TGTGCCAGCAGTAATCGGGTTAGCGGCTCCTACGAGCAGTACTTC	CASSNRVSGSYEQYF
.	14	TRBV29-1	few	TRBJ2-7	TGCAGCGTTGCCCCGAAAGGGGCGTTCGACGAGCAGTACTTC	CSVAPKGAFDEQYF
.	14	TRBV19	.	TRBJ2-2	TGTGCCAGTACCCAGGGGGGGAACACCGGGGAGCTGTTTTTT	CASTQGGNTGELFF
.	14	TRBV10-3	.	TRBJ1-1	TGTGCCATCAGATCCACAGGAGAGACCACTGAAGCTTTCTTT	CAIRSTGETTEAFF
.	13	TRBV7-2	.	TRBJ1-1	TGTGCCAGCAGCTTACGCGGTTCCACTGAAGCTTTCTTT	CASSLRGSTEAFF
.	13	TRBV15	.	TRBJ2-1	TGTGCCACCAGCAGAGAGGGAGCGGATGAGCAGTTCTTC	CATSREGADEQFF
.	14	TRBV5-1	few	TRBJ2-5	TGCGCCAGCAGCTTCCGGGACACCAAAGAGACCCAGTACTTC	CASSFRDTKETQYF
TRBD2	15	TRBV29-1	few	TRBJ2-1	TGCAGCGTTGAAATCGTGAGCGGGGGCCCCAATGAGCAGTTCTTC	CSVEIVSGGPNEQFF
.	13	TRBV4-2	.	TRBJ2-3	TGTGCCAGCAGCCATCTCAGCACAGATACGCAGTATTTT	CASSHLSTDTQYF
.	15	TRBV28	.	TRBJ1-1	TGTGCCACCCGCATCCCGACAGACTGGAACACTGAAGCTTTCTTT	CATRIPTDWNTEAFF
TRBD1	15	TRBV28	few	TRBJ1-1	TGTGCCAGCAGCCGGGACAGGGAGGCGGACACTGAAGCTTTCTTT	CASSRDREADTEAFF
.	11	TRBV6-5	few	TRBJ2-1	TGTGCCAGCAGTTACGGAGGATCGCAGTTCTTC	CASSYGGSQFF
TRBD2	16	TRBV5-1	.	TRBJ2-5	TGCGCCAGCAGCGCGGGACTAGCGGGCTCCCAAGAGACCCAGTACTTC	CASSAGLAGSQETQYF
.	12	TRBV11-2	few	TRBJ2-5	TGTGCCAGCAGCGCAGGGAAAGAGACCCAGTACTTC	CASSAGKETQYF
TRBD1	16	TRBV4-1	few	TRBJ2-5	TGCGCCAGCAGCCAGCCGGGACAGTTTAAGCAAGAGACCCAGTACTTC	CASSQPGQFKQETQYF
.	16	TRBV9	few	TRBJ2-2	TGTGCCAGCAGCGTCACAGGTTTACCGAACACCGGGGAGCTGTTTTTT	CASSVTGLPNTGELFF
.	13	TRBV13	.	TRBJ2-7	TGTGCCAGCTCCCCGGGGGGCGTCGACGAGCAGTACTTC	CASSPGGVDEQYF
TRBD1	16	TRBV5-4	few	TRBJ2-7	TGTGCCAGCAGCTTAAACAACGCCGGGACAGGGGCCGAGCAGTACTTC	CASSLNNAGTGAEQYF
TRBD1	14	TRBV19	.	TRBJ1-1	TGTGCCAGTAGTCACAGGGGGATGAACACTGAAGCTTTCTTT	CASSHRGMNTEAFF
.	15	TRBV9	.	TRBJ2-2	TGTGCCAGCAGCGCGGAGGACTTTCCCGGCGGGGAGCTGTTTTTT	CASSAEDFPGGELFF
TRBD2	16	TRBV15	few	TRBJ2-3	TGTGCCACCAGCAGAGCCGGTCTAGCGGGGAGTGATACGCAGTATTTT	CATSRAGLAGSDTQYF
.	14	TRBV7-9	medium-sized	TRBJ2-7	TGTGCCAGCAGCTTAGGGGGCCTCTCCTACGAGCAGTACTTC	CASSLGGLSYEQYF
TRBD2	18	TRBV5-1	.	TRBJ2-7	TGCGCCAGCAGCTTGGAGCCCCGTGGGCAGCGGGGGAACTACGAGCAGTACTTC	CASSLEPRGQRGNYEQYF
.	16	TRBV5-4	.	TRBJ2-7	TGTGCCAGCAGCTTGGACAGCCTCACATCCTCCTACGAGCAGTACTTC	CASSLDSLTSSYEQYF
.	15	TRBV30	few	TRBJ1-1	TGTGCCTGGAGTGTTAAATACGGTGAGAACACTGAAGCTTTCTTT	CAWSVKYGENTEAFF
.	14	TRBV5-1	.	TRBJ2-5	TGCGCCAGCAGCTTGGATCCGGCCGGGGAGACCCAGTACTTC	CASSLDPAGETQYF
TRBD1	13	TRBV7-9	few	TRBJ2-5	TGTGCCAGCAGCCGGACAGGAACCGAGACCCAGTACTTC	CASSRTGTETQYF
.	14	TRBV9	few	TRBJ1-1	TGTGCCAGCAGCGTAGCTATAGTGAACACTGAAGCTTTCTTT	CASSVAIVNTEAFF